The T cell receptor beta chain under discussion was sequenced for a study of response to subunit inactivated influenza vaccine. This clonotype was counted a few times. Its antigen remains unknown. TCRdb re-derived calls from the RT-PCR reads in MiXCR, one entry per CDR3 protein. The profile shows 650,000 or so distinct CDR3 sequences, 14% of them singletons. CDR3 size: 13 residues. The V end lost 7 bases, the J end lost 4 bases, and 12 bases lay between the germline ends. Overall study findings and caveats: Few additional T cells are recruited per seasonal influenza vaccination, authors suggested.

The chain recombines TRBV12-3 or TRBV12-4 with TRBJ2-3; the D call may be TRBD1 or TRBD2 (6 bases each). The sample was PBMCs from blood, taken less than 15 days before vaccination. This receptor was obtained from a middle-aged man who received an inactivated influenza vaccine. The DNA for the CDR3 is TGTGCCAGCAAGAGGGGGAGGCCAGATACGCAGTATTTT. Encoded protein: CASKRGRPDTQYF.